One sample yielded the 28 T cell receptor beta chains listed below, sequenced in a study of tumor-infiltrating lymphocytes in primary liver carcinoma. Each 20-30 mg portion of unsorted bulk tissue served as the source for co-extraction of RNA and DNA. A constant-region primer primed TCR beta cDNA synthesis from about 490 ng of total RNA. The TCR beta library was amplified through three nested multiplex PCR rounds in a modified ARM-PCR procedure. For approximately 11 cycles apiece, the opening two PCR rounds ran with TRBV1-TRBV30 forward primers and a C-beta reverse primer. Each CDR3 protein is one row after TCRdb ran MiXCR on the multiplex PCR reads. Of some 94,000 distinct CDR3 sequences listed, around two thirds are singletons. Material: liver tumor tissue from sampling region 5. Subset indicated: tumor region T5, tumor centre. All receptors derive from an older woman with primary liver carcinoma and hepatitis B virus infection.

The table lists this clonotype with a few counts. The chain has TRBV7-3 and TRBJ2-1; 8 nucleotides match TRBD2. Germline V lookup: CDR1 SGHTA, CDR2 FQGTGA. The CDR3 runs to 15 residues. V lost 5 bases and J lost 7; bases outside the gene matches: 10. In DNA, the CDR3 is TGTGCCAGCAGCACCGGGACTAGTGTAACTAATGAGCAGTTCTTC. This codes for CASSTGTSVTNEQFF.

This clonotype was found once. A much larger clonotype is one base distant, so this may be a read error. The CDR3 sequence: CASRAQQGPYDYTF. The CDR3 region has the DNA TGTGCCAGCAGGGCACAACAGGGCCCCTATGACTACACCTTC. The chain employs TRBV7-8 and TRBJ1-2; tentatively, D is TRBD1 (6 bases). Germline V gene lookup returns CDR1 SGHVS and CDR2 FQNEAQ. This CDR3 has 14 amino acids.

Turning to this clonotype: Compared with germline, one end of the junction differs, possibly owing to a read error. V gene TRBV11-2 combines with J gene TRBJ2-1, with D possibly TRBD2 on 5 matching bases. CDR1 SGHAT and CDR2 FQNNGV come from the germline V gene. The CDR3 extends over 12 amino acids. CDR3 bases: TGTGCCAGCAGCTTCACAGACTATGAGCAGCTCTTC. This sequence encodes CASSFTDYEQLF.

This clonotype was observed a few times. The chain is built from TRBV7-8 and TRBJ2-1, with 9 bases identical to TRBD2. The CDR3 length is 16 residues. The germline V gene has CDR1 SGHVS and CDR2 FQNEAQ. V lost 5 bases and J lost 4; bases outside the gene matches: 9. This CDR3 reads CASSIKSGRLYNEQFF. CDR3 DNA: TGTGCCAGCAGCATAAAAAGCGGGAGGCTATACAATGAGCAGTTCTTC.

Remarks on this clonotype: A junction boundary mismatches the germline segment, possibly from a read error. The J gene is TRBJ2-5, the V gene TRBV11-3; D is ambiguous. The CDR3 contains 13 residues. Germline CDR1 and CDR2: SGHNT and YENEEA. CDR3 region: CACSSAYAETQYF. The CDR3 nucleotides are TGTGCCTGCAGCTCTGCTTACGCGGAGACCCAGTACTTC.

In regard to this clonotype: Given the absence of the conserved phenylalanine or tryptophan at the CDR3 end, a read error is likely. The V gene is TRBV6-1, the J gene TRBJ2-1, with D perhaps matching TRBD2 (5 bases). The germline V gene has CDR1 MNHNS and CDR2 SASEGT. This CDR3 region has 14 residues. V was shortened by 10 bases and J by 0 bases, with 13 bases between the two germline ends. CDR3 loop: CATRAVDSYNEQFL. DNA of the CDR3: TGTGCCACCAGAGCGGTGGACTCCTACAATGAGCAGTTCCTT.

This chain links TRBV4-1 with TRBJ1-5; D unresolved. V shed 0 bases and J shed 4 bases, with 10 bases lying between them. The CDR3 has 15 amino acids. Per germline, CDR1 MGHRA and CDR2 YSYEKL. This CDR3 reads CASSQDLGDNQPQHF. The CDR3 DNA is TGCGCCAGCAGCCAAGATCTGGGCGATAATCAGCCCCAGCATTTT.

V usage is TRBV9 and J usage is TRBJ2-3; D uncertain. The CDR3 totals 14 residues. Germline V CDR1 and CDR2: SGDLS, YYNGEE. V lost 1 base, J lost 4 bases, and 10 bases lay in between. The CDR3: CASSVSSEADTQYF. CDR3 bases: TGTGCCAGCAGCGTATCATCAGAGGCAGATACGCAGTATTTT.

This clonotype was observed many times. The CDR3 here is CASSPHLYEQYF. The CDR3 nucleotides read TGTGCCAGCAGTCCCCACCTCTACGAGCAGTACTTC. The J gene is TRBJ2-7, the V gene TRBV28; D gene ambiguous. The CDR3 runs to 12 residues. CDR1 and CDR2 (germline): MDHEN, SYDVKM. The V and J ends lost 5 bases and 3 bases respectively, with 8 bases between them.

In regard to this clonotype: The junction does not match germline at one end; this may be a read error. The gene calls are TRBV29-1 and TRBJ2-1; maybe TRBD2 (5 bases). CDR3 length equals 13 residues. Germline CDR1 is SQVTM and CDR2 is ANQGSEA. The CDR3 is CSVVQGYSYEQFF. For the CDR3, the DNA is TGTAGCGTCGTACAAGGGTACTCCTATGAGCAGTTCTTC.

This clonotype is judged medium-sized (0.01 to 0.1%). V usage is TRBV11-3 and J usage is TRBJ1-4, with TRBD1 identical over 7 bases. CDR3 size: 12 residues. Losses at the gene ends were 5 bases for V and 12 bases for J; bases not matched to a gene: 6. The V gene's germline CDR1 is SGHNT and CDR2 YENEEA. The chain's CDR3 is CASSPDRVQLFF. CDR3 DNA: TGTGCCAGCAGCCCAGACAGGGTACAACTGTTTTTT. Variable domain in full (rest from reference TRBV11-3 and TRBJ1-4): EAGVVQSPRYKIIEKKQPVAFWCNPISGHNTLYWYLQNLGQGPELLIRYENEEAVDDSQLPKDRFSAERLKGVDSTLKIQPAELGDSAVYLCASSPDRVQLFFGSGTQLSVL.

The chain is built from TRBV6-2 or TRBV6-3 and TRBJ2-7, with D perhaps TRBD1 (6 bases). CDR3 length equals 12 residues. Germline-derived CDR1 and CDR2 are MNHEY and SVGEGT. This CDR3 is CVCSYGQPEQYF. Here the CDR3 DNA reads TGTGTCTGCAGTTACGGACAGCCCGAGCAGTACTTC.

The rearrangement uses TRBV6-5 and TRBJ2-2, with TRBD2 as a possible D gene (5 bases). CDR3 size: 15 residues. Trimming left V 10 bases short and J 5 bases short, with 20 bases between. Germline V CDR1 and CDR2: MNHEY, SVGAGI. The CDR3: CAISSLRAVTGELFF. The CDR3 nucleotides are TGTGCCATCAGCTCCTTGCGGGCTGTTACCGGGGAGCTGTTTTTT.

This clonotype showed up many times. V and J are TRBV5-5 and TRBJ2-1, with TRBD1 matching 9 bases. The CDR3 sequence is 16 residues long. The V gene end was trimmed by 4 bases and the J gene end by 2 bases; junction bases not matched to a gene: 7. Germline lookup yields CDR1 SGHKS and CDR2 YYEKEE (reference sequence). Here the CDR3 DNA reads TGTGCCAGCAGCACCGGACAGGGGAGGGCCTACAATGAGCAGTTCTTC. Protein sequence: CASSTGQGRAYNEQFF.

This clonotype has a single count. CDR3: CASSFCGVQAFF. In nucleotides, the CDR3 is TGTGCCAGCAGTTTTTGTGGGGTTCAGGCTTTCTTT. V gene TRBV12-3 or TRBV12-4 combines with J gene TRBJ1-1; D remains ambiguous. V was clipped by 3 bases and J by 11 bases, with 13 bases between them. The CDR3 covers 12 residues.

As regards this clonotype: The germline gene is not matched at one end of the junction; a read error may be the cause. The rearrangement joins TRBV24-1 to TRBJ1-1; 7 positions match TRBD1. The germline V gene encodes CDR1 KGHDR and CDR2 SFDVKD. The CDR3 is 15 amino acids. Here the CDR3 reads CATSGNGDDRVETFF. The DNA for the CDR3 is TGTGCCACCAGTGGGAACGGCGACGACAGGGTTGAAACTTTCTTT.

A word on this clonotype: A junction boundary mismatches the germline segment, possibly from a read error. The CDR3 nucleotides read TGTGTCAGCAGTGAAGCTAGCGGGAGCCACAATGAGCAGTTCTTC. It specifies CVSSEASGSHNEQFF. The chain uses TRBV6-1 and TRBJ2-1; 10 bases align to TRBD2. This CDR3 contains 15 residues. CDR1 is MNHNS and CDR2 is SASEGT in the germline V gene.

This clonotype occurred many times. The J gene is TRBJ2-3, the V gene TRBV28; 7 bases match TRBD1. Trimming removed 6 bases from V and 3 bases from J; junction bases left unmatched: 9. Germline CDR1 is MDHEN and CDR2 is SYDVKM. The CDR3 is made up of 15 amino acids. This CDR3 is CASSRTSRGTDTQYF. The DNA for the CDR3 is TGTGCCAGCAGCAGAACGTCCAGGGGGACAGATACGCAGTATTTT.

Worth noting for this clonotype: It may be a read error: a sequence one base away is much more abundant. The chain employs TRBV5-3 and TRBJ2-1; D is possibly TRBD1 or TRBD2 (5 bases each). TRBV5-3 counts as an open reading frame of uncertain function. The CDR3 spans 18 residues. V gave up 2 bases and J gave up 7 bases, with 25 bases separating them. The CDR3 reads CARSFPPEGTDRQNEQFF. CDR3 DNA sequence: TGTGCCAGAAGCTTCCCACCAGAAGGGACCGACAGACAGAATGAGCAGTTCTTC.

On this clonotype: A much larger clone lies a single base off, so this may be a read error. The J gene is TRBJ2-1, the V gene TRBV6-2 or TRBV6-3, with D uncertain. Germline loops: CDR1 MNHEY, CDR2 SVGEGT. CDR3 size: 12 residues. V lost 7 bases, J lost 4 bases, and 8 bases lay in between. In DNA, the CDR3 is TGTGCCAGCAAGGACGATTACAATGAGCAGTTCTTC. This codes for CASKDDYNEQFF.

This clonotype was seen once. This could be a read error, since a much larger clone is one nucleotide away. The V and J genes are TRBV10-1 and TRBJ2-1; perhaps TRBD1 as D (6 bases). The CDR3 totals 15 residues. The germline gives CDR1 WNHNN, CDR2 SYGVQD (reference sequence). In DNA, the CDR3 is TGCGCCAGCAGTGAAGGACAGCCGGCCTACAATGAGCAGTCCTTC. This gives the protein CASSEGQPAYNEQSF.

For this clonotype: A read error is possible here, since a much larger clone lies one base away. The V call is TRBV7-9, the J call TRBJ2-7, with D unresolved. This CDR3 is 13 amino acids long. Germline assignment: CDR1 SEHNR and CDR2 FQNEAQ (reference sequence). The CDR3 DNA reads as TGTGTCAGCAGCTTATACCCCGCTTACGAGCAGTACTTC. It encodes CVSSLYPAYEQYF. The complete variable domain, with remaining parts taken from reference TRBV7-9 and TRBJ2-7, reads DTGVSQNPRHKITKRGQNVTFRCDPISEHNRLYWYRQTLGQGPEFLTYFQNEAQLEKSRLLSDRFSAERPKGSFSTLEIQRTEQGDSAMYLCVSSLYPAYEQYFGPGTRLTVT.

In regard to this clonotype: Likely a read error: the CDR3 ends without its conserved phenylalanine or tryptophan. The DNA is left out, because the CDR3 cannot be placed on it with certainty; the CDR3 is given as TCRdb lists it. This chain joins TRBV11-2 and TRBJ2-1; the table's D call of TRBD2 was not tested on the DNA. The CDR3 adds up to 13 amino acids, both ends counted. The germline CDR1 and CDR2 sequences are SGHAT and FQNNGV. The CDR3 region is CASSWTNGAEHFL.

For this clonotype: One junction end disagrees with the germline gene, perhaps due to a read error. The chain employs TRBV11-2 and TRBJ2-1, with a tentative D call TRBD1 (6 bases). Germline lookup yields CDR1 SGHAT and CDR2 FQNNGV. CDR3 length equals 15 residues. The CDR3 DNA follows: TGTGTCGGCAGCTTGCCGGGATTATGGGACAATGGGCAGTTCTTC. Translation gives CVGSLPGLWDNGQFF.

The V and J genes are TRBV6-5 and TRBJ2-1, with D perhaps given as TRBD1 or TRBD2 (5 bases each). The germline V gene has CDR1 MNHEY and CDR2 SVGAGI. This CDR3 region has 14 residues. V was clipped by 4 bases and J by 7 bases, with 14 bases between them. In nucleotides, the CDR3 is TGTGCCAGCAGTTGGGACCAACGTGTAAATGAGCAGTTCTTC. It specifies CASSWDQRVNEQFF.

The chain employs TRBV5-4 and TRBJ1-5, with 8 bases identical to TRBD1. The CDR3 runs 15 residues. Looked up from germline, CDR1 is SGHNT and CDR2 is YYREEE (reference sequence). Unmatched junction bases numbered 6, after V lost 0 bases and J lost 7 bases. CDR3 region: CASSLGTGCDQPQHF. The CDR3 DNA follows: TGTGCCAGCAGCTTGGGGACAGGGTGCGACCAGCCCCAGCATTTT.

The chain recombines TRBV4-1 with TRBJ2-3; D not certain. Per the germline V gene, CDR1 is MGHRA and CDR2 is YSYEKL. V was trimmed by 4 bases and J by 7 bases, leaving 18 bases between them. This CDR3 has 15 amino acids. CDR3 DNA sequence: TGCGCCAGCAGCCGTATGGACGGTGGGTCAAATACGCAGTATTTT. It codes for CASSRMDGGSNTQYF.

About this clonotype itself: Since a much larger clone is just one base distant, this may be a read error. The chain uses TRBV7-9 and TRBJ1-6; D not resolved. This CDR3 region has 17 residues. The germline V gene has CDR1 SEHNR and CDR2 FQNEAQ (reference sequence). The CDR3 here is CASSLGTGAERNSLLHF. The CDR3 bases are TGTGCCAGCAGCTTAGGGACGGGTGCAGAGAGGAATTCACTCCTCCACTTT.